This T cell receptor (beta chain) comes out of a study of blood T cell repertoires in COVID-19. Generated by immunoSEQ multiplex PCR, the TCRdb table keeps only in-frame clones and is missing some. The table includes about 270,000 clones, about 89% detected once. The receptor was derived from a woman between 18 and 30 years old who had recovered from COVID-19. The sequenced sample consisted of PBMCs or T cells enriched from blood (not recorded which).

CDR3 coding DNA: TGTGCCAGCAGCCCGTCCCCAGGAACGTCTTTAAATGAGCAGTTCTTC. Its protein product is CASSPSPGTSLNEQFF. The gene calls are TRBV5-4 and TRBJ2-1; D unclear. The CDR3 is made up of 16 amino acids. The germline CDR1 and CDR2 sequences are SGHNT and YYREEE (reference sequence). V was pared by 4 bases and J by 7 bases, with 21 bases between.